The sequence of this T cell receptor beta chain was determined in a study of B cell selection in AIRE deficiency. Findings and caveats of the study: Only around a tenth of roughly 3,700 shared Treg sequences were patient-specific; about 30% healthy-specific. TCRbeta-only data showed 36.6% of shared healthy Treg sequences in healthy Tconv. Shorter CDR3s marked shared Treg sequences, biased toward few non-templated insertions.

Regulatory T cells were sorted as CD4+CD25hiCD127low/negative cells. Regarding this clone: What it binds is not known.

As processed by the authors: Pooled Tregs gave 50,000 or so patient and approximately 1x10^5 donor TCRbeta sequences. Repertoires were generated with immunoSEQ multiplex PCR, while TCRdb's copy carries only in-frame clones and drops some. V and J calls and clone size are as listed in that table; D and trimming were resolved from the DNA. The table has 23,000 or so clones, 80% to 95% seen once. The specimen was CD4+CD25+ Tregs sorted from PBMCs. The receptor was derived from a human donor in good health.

The CDR3 sequence: CASSTGLAGGYEQYF. CDR3 sequence (DNA): TGTGCCAGCAGCACGGGACTAGCGGGGGGGTACGAGCAGTACTTC. V is TRBV6-6 and J is TRBJ2-7, with 16 bases aligning to TRBD2. The junction had 3 bases not matched to a gene; V was cut back by 6 bases and J by 4 bases. Germline CDR1 is MNHNY and CDR2 is SVGAGI (reference sequence). This CDR3 has 15 residues.